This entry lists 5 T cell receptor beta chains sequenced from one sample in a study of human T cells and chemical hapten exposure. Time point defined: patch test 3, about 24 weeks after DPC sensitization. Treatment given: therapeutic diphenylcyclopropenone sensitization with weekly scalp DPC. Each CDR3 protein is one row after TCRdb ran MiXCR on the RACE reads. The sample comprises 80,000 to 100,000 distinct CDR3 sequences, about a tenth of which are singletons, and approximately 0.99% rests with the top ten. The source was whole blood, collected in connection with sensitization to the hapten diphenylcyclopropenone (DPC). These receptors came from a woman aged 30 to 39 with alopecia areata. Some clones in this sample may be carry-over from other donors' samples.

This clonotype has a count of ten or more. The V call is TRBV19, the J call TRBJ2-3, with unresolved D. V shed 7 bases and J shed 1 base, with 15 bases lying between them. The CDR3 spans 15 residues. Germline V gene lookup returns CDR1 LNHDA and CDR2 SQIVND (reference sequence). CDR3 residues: CASNRRAQGTDTQYF. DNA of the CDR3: TGTGCCAGTAATCGCCGGGCCCAGGGCACAGATACGCAGTATTTT.

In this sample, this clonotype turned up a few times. The CDR3 bases are TGTGCCAGCAGGCAACAGGTGAACACTGAAGCTTTCTTT. Translated: CASRQQVNTEAFF. The chain couples TRBV12-3 or TRBV12-4 to TRBJ1-1; D is possibly TRBD1 (5 bases). V lost 6 bases and J lost 0, with 8 bases in between. The CDR3 is made up of 13 amino acids.

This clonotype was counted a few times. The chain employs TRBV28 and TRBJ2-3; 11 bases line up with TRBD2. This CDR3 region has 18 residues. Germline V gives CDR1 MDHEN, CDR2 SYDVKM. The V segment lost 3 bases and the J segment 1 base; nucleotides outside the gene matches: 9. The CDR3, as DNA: TGTGCCAGCAGTTTGTCGACTAGCGGGGCCCTCCGCACAGATACGCAGTATTTT. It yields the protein CASSLSTSGALRTDTQYF.

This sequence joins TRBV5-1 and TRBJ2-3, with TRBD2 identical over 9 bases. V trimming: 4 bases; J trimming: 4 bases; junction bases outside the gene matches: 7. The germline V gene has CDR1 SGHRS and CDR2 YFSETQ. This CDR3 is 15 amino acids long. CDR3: CASSPGAGGPDTQYF. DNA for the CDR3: TGCGCCAGCAGCCCCGGGGCGGGGGGGCCAGATACGCAGTATTTT.

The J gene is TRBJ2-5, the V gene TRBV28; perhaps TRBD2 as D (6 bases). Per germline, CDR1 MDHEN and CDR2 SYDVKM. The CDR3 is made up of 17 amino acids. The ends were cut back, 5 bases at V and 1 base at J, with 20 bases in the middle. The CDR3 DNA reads TGTGCCAGCAGTGCTGTGAATGTAGTGGGGGGCCAAGAGACCCAGTACTTC. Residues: CASSAVNVVGGQETQYF.